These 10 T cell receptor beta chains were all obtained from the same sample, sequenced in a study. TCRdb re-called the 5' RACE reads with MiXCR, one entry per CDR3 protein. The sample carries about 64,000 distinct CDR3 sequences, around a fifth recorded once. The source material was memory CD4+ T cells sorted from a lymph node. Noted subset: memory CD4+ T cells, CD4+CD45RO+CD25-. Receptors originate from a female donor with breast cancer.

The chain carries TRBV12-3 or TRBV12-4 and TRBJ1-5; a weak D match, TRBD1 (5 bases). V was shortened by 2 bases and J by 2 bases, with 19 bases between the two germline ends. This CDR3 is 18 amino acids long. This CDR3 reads CASSLRGTRDSGNQPQHF. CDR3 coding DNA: TGTGCCAGCAGTTTAAGGGGCACCCGGGATTCTGGCAATCAGCCCCAGCATTTT.

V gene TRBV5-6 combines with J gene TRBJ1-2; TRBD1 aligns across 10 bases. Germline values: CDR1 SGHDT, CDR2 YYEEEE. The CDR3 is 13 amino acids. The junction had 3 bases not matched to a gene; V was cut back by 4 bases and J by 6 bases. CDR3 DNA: TGTGCCAGCAGCCGTGGGACAGGGGATGGCTACACCTTC. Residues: CASSRGTGDGYTF.

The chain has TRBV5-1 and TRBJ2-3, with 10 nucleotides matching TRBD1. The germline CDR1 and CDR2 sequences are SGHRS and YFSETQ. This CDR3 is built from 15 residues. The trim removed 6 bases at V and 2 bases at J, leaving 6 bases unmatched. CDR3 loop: CASNSGTGATDTQYF. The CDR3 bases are TGCGCCAGCAACTCCGGGACAGGGGCCACAGATACGCAGTATTTT.

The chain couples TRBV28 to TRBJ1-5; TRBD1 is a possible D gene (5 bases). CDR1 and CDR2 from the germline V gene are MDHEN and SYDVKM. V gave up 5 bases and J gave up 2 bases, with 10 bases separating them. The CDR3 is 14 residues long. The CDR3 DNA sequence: TGTGCCAGCAGTCCTAGCAGGGGCAATCAGCCCCAGCATTTT. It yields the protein CASSPSRGNQPQHF. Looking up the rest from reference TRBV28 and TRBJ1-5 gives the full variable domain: DVKVTQSSRYLVKRTGEKVFLECVQDMDHENMFWYRQDPGLGLRLIYFSYDVKMKEKGDIPEGYSVSREKKERFSLILESASTNQTSMYLCASSPSRGNQPQHFGDGTRLSIL.

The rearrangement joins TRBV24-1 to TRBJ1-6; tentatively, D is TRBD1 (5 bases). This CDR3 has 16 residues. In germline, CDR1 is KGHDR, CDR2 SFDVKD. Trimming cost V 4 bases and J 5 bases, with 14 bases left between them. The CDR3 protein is CATSDVRGPNNSPLHF. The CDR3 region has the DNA TGTGCCACCAGTGACGTCCGGGGCCCTAATAATTCACCCCTCCACTTT.

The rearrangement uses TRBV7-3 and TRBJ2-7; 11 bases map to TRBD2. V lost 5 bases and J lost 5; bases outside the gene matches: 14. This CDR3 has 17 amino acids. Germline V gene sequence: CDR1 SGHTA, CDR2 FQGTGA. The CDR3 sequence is CASSDLAGGSLPHEQYF. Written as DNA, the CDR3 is TGTGCCAGCAGCGACCTAGCGGGAGGTTCCCTCCCCCACGAGCAGTACTTC.

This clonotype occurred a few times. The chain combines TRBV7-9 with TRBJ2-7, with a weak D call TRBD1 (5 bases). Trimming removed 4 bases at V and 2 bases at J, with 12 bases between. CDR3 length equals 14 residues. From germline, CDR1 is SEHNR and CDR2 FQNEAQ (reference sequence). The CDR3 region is CASSSRQNAYEQYF. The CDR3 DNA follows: TGTGCCAGCAGCTCGCGACAGAATGCCTACGAGCAGTACTTC.

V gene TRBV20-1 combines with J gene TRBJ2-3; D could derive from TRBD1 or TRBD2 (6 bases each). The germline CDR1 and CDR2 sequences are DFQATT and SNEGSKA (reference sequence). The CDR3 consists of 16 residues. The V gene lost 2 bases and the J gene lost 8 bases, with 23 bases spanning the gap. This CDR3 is CSARPRGLAPQGTQYF. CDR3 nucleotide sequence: TGCAGTGCTAGACCTCGGGGGCTAGCCCCTCAGGGTACGCAGTATTTT.

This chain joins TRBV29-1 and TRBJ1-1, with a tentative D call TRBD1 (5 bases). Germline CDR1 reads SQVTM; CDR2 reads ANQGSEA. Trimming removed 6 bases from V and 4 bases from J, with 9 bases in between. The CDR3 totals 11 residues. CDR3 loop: CSVVDSTEAFF. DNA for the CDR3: TGCAGCGTCGTAGACAGCACTGAAGCTTTCTTT.

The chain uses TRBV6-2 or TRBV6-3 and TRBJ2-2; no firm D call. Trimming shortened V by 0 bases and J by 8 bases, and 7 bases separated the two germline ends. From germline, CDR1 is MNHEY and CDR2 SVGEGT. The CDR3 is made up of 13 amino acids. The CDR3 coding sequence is TGTGCCAGCAGTTACTCGAAGACAGGGGAGCTGTTTTTT. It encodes CASSYSKTGELFF.